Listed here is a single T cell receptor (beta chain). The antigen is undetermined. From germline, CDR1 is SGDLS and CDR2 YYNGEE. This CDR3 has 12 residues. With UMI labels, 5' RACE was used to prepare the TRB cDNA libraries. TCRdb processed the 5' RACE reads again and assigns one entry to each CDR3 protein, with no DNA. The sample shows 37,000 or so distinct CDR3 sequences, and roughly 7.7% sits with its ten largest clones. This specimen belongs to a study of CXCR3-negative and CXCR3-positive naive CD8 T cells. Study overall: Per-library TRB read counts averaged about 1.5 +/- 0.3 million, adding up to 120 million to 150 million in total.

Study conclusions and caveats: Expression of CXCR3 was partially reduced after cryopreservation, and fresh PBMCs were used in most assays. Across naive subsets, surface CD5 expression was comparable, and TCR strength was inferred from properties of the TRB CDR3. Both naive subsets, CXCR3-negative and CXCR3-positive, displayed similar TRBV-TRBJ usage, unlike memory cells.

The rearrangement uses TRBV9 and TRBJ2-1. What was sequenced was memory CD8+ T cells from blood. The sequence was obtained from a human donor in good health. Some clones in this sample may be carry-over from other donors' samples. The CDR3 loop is CASSVVKEEQFF.